The 25 T cell receptor beta chains given below trace back to one sample, sequenced in a study of CD8 T cells in Susac syndrome. Reverse transcription of roughly 0.5 to 1 ug RNA was performed with random hexamers. TCRdb recomputed calls from the immunoSEQ multiplex PCR reads with MiXCR, one row per CDR3 protein. This table holds about 130,000 distinct CDR3 sequences, 95% found once. The sequencing input was CD8+ T cells from PBMCs. The origin of the receptors is a human donor with Susac syndrome.

The rearrangement links TRBV4-1 to TRBJ2-2; D is ambiguous. Germline loops: CDR1 MGHRA, CDR2 YSYEKL. This CDR3 is 12 amino acids long. Trimming removed 4 bases from V and 3 bases from J, with 3 bases in between. In DNA form, the CDR3 reads TGCGCCAGCAGCCGGGACACCGGGGAGCTGTTTTTT. It translates to CASSRDTGELFF.

This chain links TRBV29-1 with TRBJ2-3, with 10 bases identical to TRBD1. Germline loops: CDR1 SQVTM, CDR2 ANQGSEA. Trimming at V came to 6 bases and at J to 9 bases, leaving 3 bases not matched to a gene. The CDR3 contains 11 residues. CDR3 residues: CSVGQGMTQYF. DNA for the CDR3: TGCAGCGTGGGACAGGGGATGACGCAGTATTTT.

This clonotype has just a few counts. CDR3 protein: CASSPTGEETQYF. CDR3 nucleotide sequence: TGTGCCAGCAGTCCTACAGGGGAAGAGACCCAGTACTTC. The J gene is TRBJ2-5, the V gene TRBV28; 7 bases fit TRBD1. This CDR3 has 13 amino acids. Germline V gives CDR1 MDHEN, CDR2 SYDVKM. After removal of 5 bases from V and 3 bases from J, the junction contained 3 bases not matched to a gene. Together with reference TRBV28 and TRBJ2-5, the CDR3 gives the full variable domain: DVKVTQSSRYLVKRTGEKVFLECVQDMDHENMFWYRQDPGLGLRLIYFSYDVKMKEKGDIPEGYSVSREKKERFSLILESASTNQTSMYLCASSPTGEETQYFGPGTRLLVL.

The chain links TRBV28 to TRBJ1-5, with D possibly TRBD1 on 6 matching bases. CDR1 is MDHEN and CDR2 is SYDVKM in the germline V gene. The CDR3 length is 15 residues. V dropped 5 bases and J dropped 0 bases, with 11 bases sitting between them. In DNA form, the CDR3 reads TGTGCCAGCAGTCTTGGACAGTATAGCAATCAGCCCCAGCATTTT. It is translated as CASSLGQYSNQPQHF.

In its sample, this clonotype was seen once. The V and J genes are TRBV6-1 and TRBJ2-1; 8 nucleotides line up with TRBD2. Germline V lookup: CDR1 MNHNS, CDR2 SASEGT. The CDR3 runs to 18 residues. V dropped 5 bases and J dropped 8; count of bases not matched to a gene: 20. CDR3 DNA sequence: TGTGCCAGCAGTCCCAGTGCCACTAGCGGACCGCAAAGTGATGAGCAGTTCTTC. Its protein is CASSPSATSGPQSDEQFF.

This clonotype was seen a single time. V and J are TRBV27 and TRBJ2-7; 10 bases fit TRBD1. The germline V gene has CDR1 MNHEY and CDR2 SMNVEV (reference sequence). V shed 6 bases, J shed 3 bases, and the junction held 2 bases outside the gene matches. There are 13 residues in the CDR3. The CDR3 protein is CASRGDRGYEQYF. In DNA form, the CDR3 reads TGTGCCAGCAGGGGGGACAGGGGCTACGAGCAGTACTTC.

The rearrangement joins TRBV5-1 to TRBJ2-7; 7 nucleotides agree with TRBD2. Trimming removed 4 bases from V and 3 bases from J; junction bases left unmatched: 7. From germline, CDR1 is SGHRS and CDR2 YFSETQ. The CDR3 contains 14 residues. In nucleotides, the CDR3 is TGCGCCAGCAGCGGTGGACTAGAGGGCTACGAGCAGTACTTC. It is translated as CASSGGLEGYEQYF. Together with reference TRBV5-1 and TRBJ2-7, the CDR3 gives the full variable domain: KAGVTQTPRYLIKTRGQQVTLSCSPISGHRSVSWYQQTPGQGLQFLFEYFSETQRNKGNFPGRFSGRQFSNSRSEMNVSTLELGDSALYLCASSGGLEGYEQYFGPGTRLTVT.

The count of this clonotype is one. V is TRBV20-1 and J is TRBJ2-1, with TRBD2 identical over 8 bases. With 0 bases clipped from V and 8 bases from J, the junction kept 9 bases outside the gene matches. This CDR3 contains 15 residues. CDR1 and CDR2 from the germline V gene are DFQATT and SNEGSKA (reference sequence). CDR3 bases: TGCAGTGCTAGAGAGAAGGAGCGGGAGTATCATGAGCAGTTCTTC. Residues: CSAREKEREYHEQFF.

The chain joins TRBV18 to TRBJ2-1; D unresolved. Deletions cut 0 bases from V and 2 bases from J, with 8 bases between. The CDR3 extends over 15 amino acids. Germline V lookup: CDR1 KGHSH, CDR2 LQKENI. CDR3 bases: TGTGCCAGCTCACCACCGCCCGAGACCTACAATGAGCAGTTCTTC. It translates to CASSPPPETYNEQFF.

The chain uses TRBV27 and TRBJ2-2, with 7 bases lining up with TRBD1. V trimming: 7 bases; J trimming: 6 bases; junction bases outside the gene matches: 11. CDR1 and CDR2 (germline): MNHEY, SMNVEV (reference sequence). The CDR3 totals 15 residues. The CDR3 region is CASTSWTGGPGELFF. The CDR3 coding sequence is TGTGCCAGCACCTCCTGGACAGGAGGACCCGGGGAGCTGTTTTTT.

The chain employs TRBV12-3 or TRBV12-4 and TRBJ1-1; tentatively, D is TRBD1 (5 bases). The CDR3 covers 12 residues. V was trimmed by 6 bases and J by 6 bases, leaving 11 bases between them. This CDR3 is CASRTMGPEAFF. CDR3 nucleotide sequence: TGTGCCAGCAGAACCATGGGGCCTGAAGCTTTCTTT.

The chain is built from TRBV9 and TRBJ1-5; the D gene is possibly TRBD1 (6 bases). The CDR3 has 14 amino acids. The germline V gene has CDR1 SGDLS and CDR2 YYNGEE. Trimming stripped 4 bases from V and 7 bases from J, with 15 bases between. The DNA of the CDR3 is TGTGCCAGCAGCAATACAGGGTTAGGCCAGCCCCAGCATTTT. It codes for CASSNTGLGQPQHF.

The chain combines TRBV9 with TRBJ2-7; D unclear. Germline V gene data show CDR1 as SGDLS and CDR2 as YYNGEE. V was clipped by 0 bases and J by 4 bases, with 14 bases between them. The CDR3 totals 15 residues. CDR3 region: CASSVGGSRGYEQYF. CDR3 DNA sequence: TGTGCCAGCAGCGTAGGGGGAAGTAGAGGATACGAGCAGTACTTC.

The V gene is TRBV29-1, the J gene TRBJ2-5; TRBD2 matches 7 bases. The CDR3 loop spans 14 amino acids. Germline CDR1 reads SQVTM; CDR2 reads ANQGSEA. The V segment lost 8 bases and the J segment 3 bases; nucleotides outside the gene matches: 12. The CDR3: CSSPGVAGEETQYF. CDR3 bases: TGCAGCTCCCCGGGGGTGGCGGGAGAAGAGACCCAGTACTTC.

This chain's CDR3 is CASSYGTGLPNEQFF. The CDR3 nucleotides are TGTGCCAGCAGTTACGGGACAGGGCTCCCCAATGAGCAGTTCTTC. This sequence joins TRBV6-5 and TRBJ2-1, with 9 bases identical to TRBD1. Looked up from germline, CDR1 is MNHEY and CDR2 is SVGAGI. CDR3 length equals 15 residues. The ends lost 2 bases at V and 6 bases at J; junction bases unmatched: 5.

V is TRBV21-1 and J is TRBJ2-7; TRBD1 is taken as the D call from the table, unchecked against the DNA. TRBV21-1 is labeled a pseudogene. The length of the CDR3 is 14 residues. The CDR3 DNA reads as TGTGCCAGCAGCACCTCGGGACCGCCACTTTGGCGGTACTTC. Translation: CASSTSGPPLWRYF.

The gene calls are TRBV9 and TRBJ2-3; no reliable D call. There are 14 residues in the CDR3. V was pared by 0 bases and J by 2 bases, with 7 bases between. Germline-derived CDR1 and CDR2 are SGDLS and YYNGEE. The CDR3 bases are TGTGCCAGCAGCGTAGAGGAGTTCACAGATACGCAGTATTTT. It yields the protein CASSVEEFTDTQYF.

CDR3 in amino acids: CASKKDLGLGEQYF. The CDR3 nucleotides are TGCGCCAGCAAGAAAGACTTAGGCCTTGGCGAGCAGTACTTC. The chain links TRBV5-1 to TRBJ2-7; no definite D call. This CDR3 region has 14 residues. The V and J ends lost 6 bases and 6 bases respectively, with 19 bases between them. Germline CDR1 SGHRS, CDR2 YFSETQ.

This clonotype was detected once. V and J are TRBV3-1 and TRBJ2-3; unclear D gene. V was shortened by 0 bases and J by 2 bases, with 12 bases between the two germline ends. This CDR3 is built from 16 residues. Germline lookup yields CDR1 LGHDT and CDR2 YNNKEL (reference sequence). The CDR3 bases are TGTGCCAGCAGCCAAGATGTGGGCGGCCCCACAGATACGCAGTATTTT. Translated: CASSQDVGGPTDTQYF.

This clonotype has just a few counts. As DNA, the CDR3 is TGTGCCAGCAGCTTAATTCCGGACGAGCAGTACTTC. Translated: CASSLIPDEQYF. The V and J genes are TRBV7-2 and TRBJ2-7; the D is unclear. There are 12 residues in the CDR3. The V gene's germline CDR1 is SGHTA and CDR2 FQGNSA. The V and J ends lost 2 bases and 5 bases respectively, with 7 bases between them. The entire variable domain, with the rest obtained from reference TRBV7-2 and TRBJ2-7, is as follows: GAGVSQSPSNKVTEKGKDVELRCDPISGHTALYWYRQSLGQGLEFLIYFQGNSAPDKSGLPSDRFSAERTGGSVSTLTIQRTQQEDSAVYLCASSLIPDEQYFGPGTRLTVT.

This chain connects TRBV2 to TRBJ2-2; a possible D gene is TRBD1 (5 bases). The V gene's germline CDR1 is SNHLY and CDR2 FYNNEI. This CDR3 has 13 residues. V lost 10 bases to trimming and J lost 9 bases, with 18 bases between them. As DNA, the CDR3 is TGTGCCACCCTTAGGTCTCAGGGTAGGGAGCTGTTTTTT. Its protein is CATLRSQGRELFF.

This chain connects TRBV5-1 to TRBJ2-7; TRBD2 matches 13 bases. The V and J ends lost 4 bases and 3 bases, in that order; junction bases with no gene match: 4. Germline V gene sequence: CDR1 SGHRS, CDR2 YFSETQ. The CDR3 spans 15 residues. As DNA, the CDR3 is TGCGCCAGCAGCCACGGGACTAGCGGGAACTACGAGCAGTACTTC. Residues: CASSHGTSGNYEQYF.

The chain is built from TRBV30 and TRBJ2-1, with 9 positions matching TRBD2. The germline CDR1 and CDR2 sequences are GTSNPN and SVGIG (reference sequence). The CDR3 spans 17 residues. J was trimmed by 7 bases and V by 2 bases; bases with no gene match: 15. The CDR3 here is CAWSPRWSLAGDNEQFF. The CDR3 DNA reads as TGTGCCTGGAGTCCACGGTGGTCTTTAGCGGGAGATAATGAGCAGTTCTTC. Full variable domain (outside the CDR3, taken from reference TRBV30 and TRBJ2-1): SQTIHQWPATLVQPVGSPLSLECTVEGTSNPNLYWYRQAAGRGLQLLFYSVGIGQISSEVPQNLSASRPQDRQFILSSKKLLLSDSGFYLCAWSPRWSLAGDNEQFFGPGTRLTVL.

The rearrangement links TRBV7-6 to TRBJ2-7; D may correspond to TRBD1 or TRBD2 (6 bases each). V was shortened by 1 base and J by 2 bases, with 12 bases between the two germline ends. CDR1 SGHVS and CDR2 FNYEAQ come from the germline V gene. The CDR3 loop spans 15 amino acids. The CDR3 DNA is TGTGCCAGCAGCTTAGGTGGGGGGCGAGCCTACGAGCAGTACTTC. It codes for CASSLGGGRAYEQYF.

The J gene is TRBJ2-1, the V gene TRBV12-3 or TRBV12-4; possibly TRBD2 for D (5 bases). This CDR3 is 13 amino acids long. Trimming took off 6 bases at V and 2 bases at J, with 8 bases between the two ends. The CDR3 sequence: CASSPTTYNEQFF. CDR3 bases: TGTGCCAGCAGCCCGACTACCTACAATGAGCAGTTCTTC.